A selection of T cell receptor beta chains follows, all from one sample in a study of cytomegalovirus exposure and HLA in healthy donors. Only in-frame clones appear in the TCRdb table, and some are missing; sequencing was by immunoSEQ multiplex PCR. The table lists roughly 120,000 clones, roughly 72% of them singletons, with around 10% in the top ten. The sequenced sample was PBMCs. The source of these receptors is a woman in her fifties or sixties in good health and CMV-seropositive. Both conserved end residues are part of each CDR3. A D gene is named only where the DNA matches it firmly. Only part of the rows carry a size: once, few, many, or a class if the clone is expanded.

v_gene	abundance	j_gene	d_gene	CDR3aa	CDR3nt
TRBV9	NA	TRBJ2-1	NA	CASSVATESYNEQFF	TGTGCCAGCAGCGTAGCCACAGAGTCCTACAATGAGCAGTTCTTC
TRBV28	NA	TRBJ1-2	NA	CASSSTGFASYGYTF	TGTGCCAGCAGCTCTACAGGTTTTGCGTCCTATGGCTACACCTTC
TRBV18	few	TRBJ2-7	TRBD1	CASSPPDRVGYEQYF	TGTGCCAGCTCACCACCGGACAGGGTAGGCTACGAGCAGTACTTC
TRBV6-5	NA	TRBJ2-1	TRBD1	CASSYTGTGSNEQFF	TGTGCCAGCAGCTATACCGGGACAGGGTCAAATGAGCAGTTCTTC
TRBV27	once	TRBJ1-1	NA	CASSDSHTEAFF	TGTGCCAGCTCCGACAGCCACACTGAAGCTTTCTTT
TRBV11-2	NA	TRBJ1-1	NA	CASSFTGPSEAFF	TGTGCCAGCAGCTTCACAGGGCCCTCTGAAGCTTTCTTT
TRBV5-6	NA	TRBJ1-5	TRBD1	CASSSWDSRYSNQPQHF	TGTGCCAGCAGCAGCTGGGACAGTAGATATAGCAATCAGCCCCAGCATTTT
TRBV11-2	NA	TRBJ1-1	NA	CASSRTVNTEAFF	TGTGCCAGCAGCAGGACAGTGAACACTGAAGCTTTCTTT
TRBV5-4	NA	TRBJ2-6	TRBD1	CASSLAGGYSGANVLTF	TGTGCCAGCAGCTTGGCAGGGGGCTACTCTGGGGCCAACGTCCTGACTTTC
TRBV11-2	NA	TRBJ2-7	NA	CASSLGLGQYEQYF	TGTGCCAGCAGCTTGGGGCTAGGTCAATACGAGCAGTACTTC
TRBV7-2	NA	TRBJ2-1	TRBD1	CASSLGQGDGQFF	TGTGCCAGCAGCCTCGGACAGGGCGATGGGCAGTTCTTC
TRBV2	NA	TRBJ1-5	NA	CASSDPGGVGQPQHF	TGTGCCAGCAGTGATCCGGGGGGCGTGGGGCAGCCCCAGCATTTT
TRBV7-9	few	TRBJ1-3	NA	CASSLAGGNTIYF	TGTGCCAGCAGCTTAGCCGGTGGAAACACCATATATTTT
TRBV7-9	NA	TRBJ1-2	TRBD1	CASSFSGQGIYGYTF	TGTGCCAGCAGCTTCAGCGGACAGGGCATATATGGCTACACCTTC
TRBV18	once	TRBJ1-1	NA	CASSPSAGVIMNTEAFF	TGTGCCAGCTCACCATCGGCCGGGGTAATCATGAACACTGAAGCTTTCTTT
TRBV7-6	NA	TRBJ2-5	NA	CASSLVAAQETQYF	TGTGCCAGCAGCTTAGTAGCAGCTCAAGAGACCCAGTACTTC
TRBV7-2	few	TRBJ2-1	TRBD2	CASRGPTSGGSNEQFF	TGTGCCAGCAGGGGGCCAACTAGCGGGGGATCAAATGAGCAGTTCTTC
TRBV10-3	NA	TRBJ1-2	NA	CAISTQGYGYTF	TGTGCCATCAGTACTCAGGGATATGGCTACACCTTC
TRBV28	NA	TRBJ2-7	NA	CASSLSGYEQYF	TGTGCCAGCAGTTTATCGGGCTACGAGCAGTACTTC
TRBV5-1	NA	TRBJ2-7	TRBD1	CASSLATGGLGYRIPSYEQYF	TGCGCCAGCAGCTTGGCCACAGGGGGGCTAGGATACAGGATCCCTTCCTACGAGCAGTACTTC
TRBV29-1	few	TRBJ1-1	NA	CSVDQSRAEGAFF	TGCAGCGTTGATCAGAGCAGGGCGGAGGGGGCTTTCTTT
TRBV10-3	few	TRBJ1-2	NA	CAISSGPNYGYTF	TGTGCCATCAGTTCAGGCCCGAACTATGGCTACACCTTC
TRBV7-2	NA	TRBJ2-1	TRBD2	CASSREVAGAGLYNEQFF	TGTGCCAGCAGCAGAGAGGTGGCGGGAGCGGGGTTATACAATGAGCAGTTCTTC
TRBV7-2	NA	TRBJ1-3	NA	CASTMVREPGNTIYF	TGTGCCAGCACCATGGTCAGGGAACCTGGAAACACCATATATTTT
TRBV5-1	few	TRBJ2-7	TRBD2	CASSLGGTSGAQYF	TGCGCCAGCAGCTTGGGTGGGACTAGCGGGGCTCAGTACTTC
TRBV19	NA	TRBJ2-1	TRBD1	CASTKNRDRGHEQFF	TGTGCCAGTACCAAAAACCGGGACAGGGGGCATGAGCAGTTCTTC